This T cell receptor (beta chain) is drawn from a study of tumor-infiltrating lymphocytes in primary liver carcinoma. This clonotype was counted a few times. An end of the junction does not agree with germline; a read error may underlie this. The source material, roughly 18-30 mg of unsorted bulk tissue, was used to co-extract RNA and DNA. Five separate regions were sampled from each tumor. Germline lookup yields CDR1 SGHDT and CDR2 YYEEEE. The CDR3 runs to 14 residues. cDNA specific to TCR beta was made from 500 to 650 ng of total RNA, with a constant-region primer employed for priming. ARM-PCR was slightly modified, and three nested multiplex PCR rounds with it gave rise to the TCR beta libraries. Primers for the first two PCR rounds were TRBV1-TRBV30 forward primers and a C-beta reverse primer (around 10 cycles per round). MiXCR, run by TCRdb on the multiplex PCR reads, gives a single entry per CDR3 protein. The data hold about 48,000 distinct CDR3 sequences, with about 70% observed a single time.

The rearrangement joins TRBV5-6 to TRBJ2-5; the D gene is possibly TRBD2 (6 bases). Sequencing input: liver tumor tissue from sampling region 3. As to subset: tumor region T3, left-lateral pole. The source is a man aged 40-50 years with primary liver carcinoma and hepatitis B virus infection. In nucleotides, the CDR3 is TGTGCCAACAGCTTGTTCGGCGGGGAAGAGACCCAATACTTC. As protein: CANSLFGGEETQYF.